This T cell receptor beta chain was captured by sequencing in a study of CD8 T cells in ankylosing spondylitis. General study results and limits: About 8 highly homologous variants made up a TCR beta motif, and this motif appeared characteristic of ankylosing spondylitis blood. Some of these motif variants have turned up before, in reports on reactive arthritis synovial fluid and blood.

V lost 3 bases and J lost 7, with 7 bases in between. The length of the CDR3 is 13 residues. This clonotype occurred many times. What it binds is not known. TCRdb re-analysed the 5' RACE reads in MiXCR, keeping a single row per CDR3 protein. The sample has 200,000 or so distinct CDR3 sequences, around a sixth seen once. The rearrangement uses TRBV12-3 or TRBV12-4 and TRBJ1-6, with D perhaps TRBD1 (5 bases). Sequencing input: blood, either unsorted or a sorted T cell fraction (not recorded which). The TCR comes from a male donor under 30 with ankylosing spondylitis or in good health (not recorded which). CDR3 residues: CASSLGGNSPLHF. CDR3 coding DNA: TGTGCCAGCAGTTTGGGGGGAAATTCACCCCTCCACTTT.